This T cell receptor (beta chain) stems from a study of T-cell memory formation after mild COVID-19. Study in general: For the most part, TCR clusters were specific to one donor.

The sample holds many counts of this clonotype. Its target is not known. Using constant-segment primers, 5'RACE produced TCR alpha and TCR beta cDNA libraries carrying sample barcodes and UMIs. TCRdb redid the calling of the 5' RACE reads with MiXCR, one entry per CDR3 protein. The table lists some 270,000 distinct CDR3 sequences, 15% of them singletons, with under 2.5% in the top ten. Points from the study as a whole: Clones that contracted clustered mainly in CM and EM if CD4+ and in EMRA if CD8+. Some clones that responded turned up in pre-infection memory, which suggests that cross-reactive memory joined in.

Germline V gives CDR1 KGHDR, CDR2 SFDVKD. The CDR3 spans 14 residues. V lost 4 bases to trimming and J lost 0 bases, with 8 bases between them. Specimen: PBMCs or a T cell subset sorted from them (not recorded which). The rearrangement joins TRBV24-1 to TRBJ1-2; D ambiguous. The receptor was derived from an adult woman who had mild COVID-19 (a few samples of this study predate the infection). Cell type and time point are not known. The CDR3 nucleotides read TGTGCCACCAGTGACCAGGCCTCTAACTATGGCTACACCTTC. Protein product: CATSDQASNYGYTF.